Following are 2 T cell receptor beta chains from one sample sequenced in a study of shared clonotypes between healthy human individuals. Generated by immunoSEQ multiplex PCR, the TCRdb table keeps only in-frame clones and is missing some. The data contain fewer than 3 million clones, roughly 90% of them seen just once; the ten biggest clones take up about 0.36%. Sample: naive CD4+ T cells from PBMCs. Indicated subset: CD45RA+ positively selected. Source of these receptors: a man aged 18 to 29 in good health. Some clones in this sample may be carry-over from other donors' samples.

V usage is TRBV9 and J usage is TRBJ1-3, with unresolved D. The CDR3 runs 14 residues. CDR1 is SGDLS and CDR2 is YYNGEE in the germline V gene. Trimming removed 3 bases from V and 2 bases from J, with 9 bases in between. CDR3 coding DNA: TGTGCCAGCAGCGCTCACAAAACTGGAAACACCATATATTTT. Protein sequence: CASSAHKTGNTIYF. Complete variable domain (other parts from reference TRBV9 and TRBJ1-3): DSGVTQTPKHLITATGQRVTLRCSPRSGDLSVYWYQQSLDQGLQFLIQYYNGEERAKGNILERFSAQQFPDLHSELNLSSLELGDSALYFCASSAHKTGNTIYFGEGSWLTVV.

The sample holds one count of this clone. The V gene is TRBV18, the J gene TRBJ1-3, with D possibly being TRBD1 (6 bases). This CDR3 has 17 residues. V lost 4 bases and J lost 4, with 20 bases in between. The germline V gene encodes CDR1 KGHSH and CDR2 LQKENI. The CDR3: CASSRRGNTGQGNTIYF. In nucleotides, the CDR3 is TGTGCCAGCTCACGGAGAGGAAACACAGGACAGGGAAACACCATATATTTT.